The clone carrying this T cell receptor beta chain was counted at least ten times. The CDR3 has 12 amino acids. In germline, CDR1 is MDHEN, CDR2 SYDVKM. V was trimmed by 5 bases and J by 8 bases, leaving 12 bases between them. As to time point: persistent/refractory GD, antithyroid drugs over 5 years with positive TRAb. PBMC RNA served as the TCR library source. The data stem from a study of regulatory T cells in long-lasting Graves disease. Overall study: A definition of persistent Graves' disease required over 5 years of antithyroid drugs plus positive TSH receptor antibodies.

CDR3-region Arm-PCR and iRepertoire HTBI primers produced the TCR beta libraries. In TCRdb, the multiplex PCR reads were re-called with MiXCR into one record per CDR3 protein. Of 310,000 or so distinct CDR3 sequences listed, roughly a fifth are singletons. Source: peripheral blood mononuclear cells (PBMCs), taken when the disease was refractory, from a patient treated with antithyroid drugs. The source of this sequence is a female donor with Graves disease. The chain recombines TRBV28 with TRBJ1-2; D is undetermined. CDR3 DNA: TGTGCCAGCAGTCTCCGTTGGCTAGGCTACACCTTC. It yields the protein CASSLRWLGYTF.